What follows are 15 T cell receptor beta chains derived from one specimen sequenced in a study of blood T cell repertoires in COVID-19. This table comes from immunoSEQ multiplex PCR, and its TCRdb copy is limited to in-frame clones, with some not included. The sample has hundreds of thousands of clones, about four fifths seen once; the top ten hold less than 4%. Sequencing was done on a sample of peripheral blood. The receptors were sampled from a woman older than 75 with acute or convalescent COVID-19.

J is TRBJ2-1 and V is TRBV5-1, with D tentatively TRBD2 (6 bases). This CDR3 contains 16 residues. Trimming took 4 bases from V and 7 from J, leaving 21 bases between them. CDR1 is SGHRS and CDR2 is YFSETQ in the germline V gene. CDR3 DNA: TGCGCCAGCAGCACCTCTCAGAGTCGGGGGAGGAATGAGCAGTTCTTC. Protein sequence: CASSTSQSRGRNEQFF.

This chain joins TRBV7-2 and TRBJ2-1; 12 nucleotides align to TRBD1. Trimming cost V 7 bases and J 12 bases; bases outside gene matches: 16. The germline V gene encodes CDR1 SGHTA and CDR2 FQGNSA. The length of the CDR3 is 16 residues. The CDR3 DNA reads TGTGCCAGCAATCAAGCTGGGACAGGGGGCCGAGTTGGGCAGTTCTTC. It specifies CASNQAGTGGRVGQFF.

The V call is TRBV29-1, the J call TRBJ2-1; 8 positions match TRBD2. In germline, CDR1 is SQVTM, CDR2 ANQGSEA. The CDR3 has 14 residues. The trim removed 7 bases at V and 7 bases at J, leaving 12 bases unmatched. The CDR3 here is CSAVTPGGRNEQFF. CDR3 bases: TGCAGCGCCGTTACGCCGGGGGGGCGGAATGAGCAGTTCTTC.

CDR3 region: CASGQGGSPLHF. DNA for the CDR3: TGTGCCAGCGGACAGGGAGGTTCACCCCTCCACTTT. The chain carries TRBV13 and TRBJ1-6, with 8 positions matching TRBD1. Germline loops: CDR1 PRHDT, CDR2 FYEKMQ (reference sequence). This CDR3 region has 12 residues. Trimming took 8 bases from V and 9 from J; bases not matched to a gene: 3.

A few counts support this clone. The chain combines TRBV12-2 with TRBJ1-1; whether TRBD1, the table's D call, matches the DNA was not checked. TRBV12-2 is recorded as a pseudogene. The CDR3 loop spans 16 amino acids. The DNA for the CDR3 is TGTCCAGGGGCCAGGGACAGGGCGGCGTGGAGCACTGAAGCTTTCTTT. This encodes CPGARDRAAWSTEAFF.

The chain recombines TRBV6-5 with TRBJ2-7; TRBD1 aligns across 9 bases. V lost 7 bases, J lost 6 bases, and 10 bases stayed unmatched. The CDR3 is 14 residues long. Germline CDR1 and CDR2: MNHEY and SVGAGI. Written as DNA, the CDR3 is TGTGCCAGCACCAAAGGGGACAGGGTAGGCGAGCAGTACTTC. Protein sequence: CASTKGDRVGEQYF.

As regards this clone: Other DNA sequences of this sample code for an identical CDR3. The CDR3 sequence: CASSPGQGNTGELFF. DNA for the CDR3: TGTGCCAGCTCACCGGGACAGGGAAACACCGGGGAGCTGTTTTTT. The chain uses TRBV18 and TRBJ2-2, with 9 bases fitting TRBD1. This CDR3 has 15 amino acids. Germline-derived CDR1 and CDR2 are KGHSH and LQKENI. Trimming at V came to 3 bases and at J to 2 bases, leaving 1 base not matched to a gene.

The J gene is TRBJ2-5, the V gene TRBV11-2; the D is unclear. This CDR3 is 13 amino acids long. Trimming left V 1 base short and J 5 bases short, with 8 bases between. Germline values: CDR1 SGHAT, CDR2 FQNNGV. The CDR3 DNA reads TGTGCCAGCAGCTTAGGCGTTTCGGAGACCCAGTACTTC. It codes for CASSLGVSETQYF.

The chain is built from TRBV28 and TRBJ1-2; TRBD1 matches at 8 bases. V lost 6 bases, J lost 7 bases, and 7 bases stayed unmatched. Germline V gene data show CDR1 as MDHEN and CDR2 as SYDVKM. CDR3 length: 13 residues. The CDR3 region is CASRDRALSGYTF. The CDR3 nucleotides read TGTGCCAGCAGGGACAGGGCTCTGTCTGGCTACACCTTC.

The chain uses TRBV5-4 and TRBJ1-1; 7 positions agree with TRBD1. V shed 2 bases and J 7 bases; nucleotides not matched to a gene: 8. Germline lookup yields CDR1 SGHNT and CDR2 YYREEE (reference sequence). The CDR3 has 14 residues. The CDR3 sequence is CASSFGGQSREAFF. For the CDR3, the DNA is TGTGCCAGCAGCTTTGGGGGACAGTCCCGTGAAGCTTTCTTT.

The chain has TRBV5-4 and TRBJ2-3; TRBD2 matches 10 bases. J was trimmed by 0 bases and V by 3 bases; bases with no gene match: 4. CDR1 is SGHNT, CDR2 YYREEE, per germline (reference sequence). CDR3 size: 16 residues. CDR3 sequence reads: CASSSQLAGSTDTQYF. The DNA for the CDR3 is TGTGCCAGCAGCTCACAACTAGCGGGGAGCACAGATACGCAGTATTTT.

The CDR3 spells CASSQTVPGELFF. CDR3 bases: TGTGCCAGCAGTCAAACTGTTCCCGGGGAGCTGTTTTTT. The J gene is TRBJ2-2, the V gene TRBV7-2; D uncertain. Trimming left V 6 bases short and J 6 bases short, with 11 bases between. Germline V CDR1 and CDR2: SGHTA, FQGNSA. The CDR3 has 13 residues.

This chain joins TRBV5-1 and TRBJ2-1, with D unclear. V was cut by 4 bases and J by 7 bases, with 6 bases left in between. Germline CDR1 is SGHRS and CDR2 is YFSETQ. This CDR3 contains 11 residues. CDR3 coding DNA: TGCGCCAGCAGCGAGAGGAATGAGCAGTTCTTC. Protein: CASSERNEQFF.

CDR3: CASSQDASGVDEQFF. The CDR3 DNA reads as TGCGCCAGCAGCCAAGATGCTAGCGGGGTGGATGAGCAGTTCTTC. This chain links TRBV4-1 with TRBJ2-1; the match to TRBD2 covers 9 bases. Trimming at V came to 0 bases and at J to 8 bases, leaving 5 bases not matched to a gene. Germline V gene lookup returns CDR1 MGHRA and CDR2 YSYEKL. CDR3 length: 15 amino acids.

V and J are TRBV28 and TRBJ2-6, with unresolved D. This CDR3 region has 19 residues. The germline V and J ends were trimmed by 2 bases and 0 bases, with 17 bases remaining between them. Looked up from germline, CDR1 is MDHEN and CDR2 is SYDVKM. CDR3 sequence reads: CASSLNVLEYSSGANVLTF. In nucleotides, the CDR3 is TGTGCCAGCAGTTTAAACGTTTTAGAATACAGCTCTGGGGCCAACGTCCTGACTTTC.